This note documents a single T cell receptor beta chain sequence. Losses at the gene ends were 7 bases for V and 5 bases for J; bases not matched to a gene: 9. Germline assignment: CDR1 SNHLY and CDR2 FYNNEI. The CDR3 consists of 15 residues. This record belongs to a study of blood T cell repertoires in COVID-19. Libraries were prepared by immunoSEQ multiplex PCR; TCRdb keeps only in-frame clonotypes and omits some of them. The table includes 110,000 to 150,000 clones, around four fifths detected once. Sequencing input: peripheral blood. The chain uses TRBV2 and TRBJ1-5; 9 bases align to TRBD1. The sequence was obtained from a woman older than 75 with acute or convalescent COVID-19. CDR3: CASNSQGAGDQPQHF. The CDR3 DNA reads as TGTGCCAGCAACTCACAGGGGGCAGGGGATCAGCCCCAGCATTTT.